A single sample is the source of the 25 T cell receptor beta chains below, sequenced in a study of T cell repertoires in cytomegalovirus infection. TCRdb passed the reads through MiXCR, listing each CDR3 protein once. In the table there are around 530,000 distinct CDR3 sequences, around 27% of which are singletons. Sequencing used PBMCs. Source of these receptors: a human donor in good health (CMV status not recorded). Some clones in this sample may be carry-over from other donors' samples.

The chain has TRBV6-2 or TRBV6-3 and TRBJ2-1; no firm D call. The CDR3 has 14 amino acids. Germline V gives CDR1 MNHEY, CDR2 SVGEGT. V lost 0 bases to trimming and J lost 7 bases, with 10 bases between them. The CDR3 region has the DNA TGTGCCAGCAGTTACTCGCCAGTTGGGAATGAGCAGTTCTTC. Protein sequence: CASSYSPVGNEQFF.

This rearrangement joins TRBV29-1 to TRBJ1-1; the D is unclear. Trimming stripped 0 bases from V and 7 bases from J, with 6 bases between. Germline CDR1 and CDR2: SQVTM and ANQGSEA. The CDR3 totals 11 residues. The CDR3 sequence is CSVEDRVEAFF. In DNA form, the CDR3 reads TGCAGCGTTGAAGATCGTGTTGAAGCTTTCTTT.

In this sample, this clonotype turned up a few times. V gene TRBV5-4 combines with J gene TRBJ2-3, with D unresolved. V was cut by 2 bases and J by 0 bases, with 10 bases left in between. The CDR3 is made up of 15 amino acids. Per the germline V gene, CDR1 is SGHNT and CDR2 is YYREEE (reference sequence). CDR3 residues: CASSFGLVSTDTQYF. CDR3 nucleotides: TGTGCCAGCAGCTTCGGGCTAGTGAGCACAGATACGCAGTATTTT.

In DNA form, the CDR3 reads TGTGCCAGCAGTTTTTTCCGGGGACAGGGGTCGTGGACCGGGGAGCTGTTTTTT. This encodes CASSFFRGQGSWTGELFF. This chain joins TRBV12-3 or TRBV12-4 and TRBJ2-2; 10 nucleotides agree with TRBD1. Unmatched junction bases numbered 12, after V lost 3 bases and J lost 5 bases. This CDR3 contains 18 residues.

This clonotype was seen a few times. The rearrangement uses TRBV7-9 and TRBJ2-5, with D perhaps TRBD2 (6 bases). CDR1 and CDR2 from the germline V gene are SEHNR and FQNEAQ (reference sequence). V was cut by 3 bases and J by 1 base, with 12 bases left in between. CDR3 length: 15 residues. CDR3 sequence reads: CASSFLDYFQETQYF. The CDR3 bases are TGTGCCAGCAGCTTCCTGGACTACTTCCAAGAGACCCAGTACTTC.

This clonotype was observed at least ten times. The rearrangement uses TRBV7-8 and TRBJ1-1, with D tentatively TRBD1 (5 bases). V was shortened by 2 bases and J by 4 bases, with 8 bases between the two germline ends. CDR3 length equals 13 residues. Germline CDR1 reads SGHVS; CDR2 reads FQNEAQ. The CDR3 reads CASSLQGPTEAFF. As DNA, the CDR3 is TGTGCCAGCAGCTTACAGGGTCCCACTGAAGCTTTCTTT. The full variable domain, completed using reference TRBV7-8 and TRBJ1-1, is GAGVSQSPRYKVAKRGQDVALRCDPISGHVSLFWYQQALGQGPEFLTYFQNEAQLDKSGLPSDRFFAERPEGSVSTLKIQRTQQEDSAVYLCASSLQGPTEAFFGQGTRLTVV.

The rearrangement uses TRBV6-2 or TRBV6-3 and TRBJ1-5; 12 nucleotides match TRBD1. This CDR3 has 17 residues. The germline gives CDR1 MNHEY, CDR2 SVGEGT. After removal of 2 bases from V and 2 bases from J, the junction contained 4 bases not matched to a gene. CDR3 sequence: CASSYRDRGHGNQPQHF. CDR3 in DNA: TGTGCCAGCAGTTACAGGGACAGGGGGCATGGCAATCAGCCCCAGCATTTT.

In its sample, this clonotype was seen many times. This chain links TRBV12-3 or TRBV12-4 with TRBJ2-5; D unresolved. This CDR3 has 11 residues. Trimming pared 6 bases from V and 4 bases from J, leaving 6 bases between. The CDR3 DNA follows: TGTGCCAGCAGCTTCAGAGAGACCCAGTACTTC. Translating gives CASSFRETQYF.

This clonotype was seen repeatedly, ten times or more. J is TRBJ2-1 and V is TRBV7-6; tentatively, D is TRBD1 or TRBD2 (6 bases each). This CDR3 region has 15 residues. Germline lookup yields CDR1 SGHVS and CDR2 FNYEAQ. The V gene lost 4 bases and the J gene lost 3 bases, with 13 bases spanning the gap. The CDR3 DNA reads TGTGCCAGCAGCTGGGGGCCGGACTACTACAATGAGCAGTTCTTC. Protein: CASSWGPDYYNEQFF.

In this sample, this clonotype turned up a few times. The chain has TRBV6-2 or TRBV6-3 and TRBJ1-1, with D hard to call. CDR1 and CDR2 (germline): MNHEY, SVGEGT. V lost 6 bases, J lost 0 bases, and 20 bases lay in between. The CDR3 runs to 17 residues. CDR3 in amino acids: CASSSGPRRRMNTEAFF. CDR3 coding DNA: TGTGCCAGCAGCTCCGGCCCTAGGCGGAGGATGAACACTGAAGCTTTCTTT.

The table lists this clonotype with a few counts. The V call is TRBV10-3, the J call TRBJ2-1; either TRBD1 or TRBD2 may fit D (5 bases each). The ends were cut back, 6 bases at V and 1 base at J, with 16 bases in the middle. Germline loops: CDR1 ENHRY, CDR2 SYGVKD. CDR3 length: 16 residues. The CDR3 nucleotides read TGTGCCATCAGCCCGGGGACGGGTCTTTCCTACAATGAGCAGTTCTTC. It translates to CAISPGTGLSYNEQFF.

This clonotype was seen only a few times. The V gene is TRBV6-2 or TRBV6-3, the J gene TRBJ2-6; D uncertain. The CDR3 consists of 16 residues. Germline values: CDR1 MNHEY, CDR2 SVGEGT. The ends were cut back, 2 bases at V and 0 bases at J, with 8 bases in the middle. The CDR3 protein is CASSYERFSGANVLTF. CDR3 DNA: TGTGCCAGCAGTTACGAGAGGTTCTCTGGGGCCAACGTCCTGACTTTC.

The V gene is TRBV6-1, the J gene TRBJ1-1; D is uncertain. Trimming took 6 bases from V and 1 from J, leaving 6 bases between them. Germline V gene data show CDR1 as MNHNS and CDR2 as SASEGT. This CDR3 has 12 residues. The CDR3 coding sequence is TGTGCCAGCAGCGAGGCGAACACTGAAGCTTTCTTT. Translated: CASSEANTEAFF.

This clonotype was counted a few times. The chain joins TRBV7-2 to TRBJ2-7, with 8 bases identical to TRBD1. Germline V lookup: CDR1 SGHTA, CDR2 FQGNSA. After removal of 1 base from V and 3 bases from J, the junction contained 11 bases not matched to a gene. The CDR3 has 17 amino acids. The CDR3 here is CASSLEIAARGLYEQYF. CDR3 in DNA: TGTGCCAGCAGCTTAGAAATCGCAGCCAGGGGGCTCTACGAGCAGTACTTC.

This chain uses TRBV7-6 with TRBJ1-3, with 7 nucleotides matching TRBD1. CDR1 is SGHVS, CDR2 FNYEAQ, per germline. Unmatched junction bases numbered 3, after V lost 5 bases and J lost 2 bases. The CDR3 has 14 amino acids. CDR3 region: CASSQGQAGNTIYF. As DNA, the CDR3 is TGTGCCAGCAGCCAAGGACAGGCTGGAAACACCATATATTTT.

The genes are TRBV19 and TRBJ2-7, with 7 bases matching TRBD1. V trimming: 3 bases; J trimming: 1 base; junction bases outside the gene matches: 6. The CDR3 is 15 amino acids. From germline, CDR1 is LNHDA and CDR2 SQIVND (reference sequence). The CDR3 is CASSMRTGPSYEQYF. The CDR3 bases are TGTGCCAGTAGTATGAGGACAGGTCCTTCCTACGAGCAGTACTTC.

The chain uses TRBV6-2 or TRBV6-3 and TRBJ2-7; D is uncertain. Germline-derived CDR1 and CDR2 are MNHEY and SVGEGT. Trimming shortened V by 8 bases and J by 7 bases, and 12 bases separated the two germline ends. The CDR3 sequence is 11 residues long. Written as DNA, the CDR3 is TGTGCCAGCGGCGGACCTATGGAGCAGTACTTC. This gives the protein CASGGPMEQYF.

A few counts support this clonotype. The rearrangement links TRBV20-1 to TRBJ2-2, with a possible D match to TRBD2 (6 bases). V was cut by 5 bases and J by 3 bases, with 16 bases left in between. The CDR3 extends over 15 amino acids. Germline V gene data show CDR1 as DFQATT and CDR2 as SNEGSKA (reference sequence). CDR3 DNA: TGCAGTGCTCGCGGGACGTATGGAGACACCGGGGAGCTGTTTTTT. Encoded protein: CSARGTYGDTGELFF.

CDR3 DNA sequence: TGTGCCAGCAGCTTGGCGGTATCACCCCTCCACTTT. Translated, it gives CASSLAVSPLHF. J is TRBJ1-6 and V is TRBV5-8; D unresolved. The germline V and J ends were trimmed by 0 bases and 10 bases, with 5 bases remaining between them. The CDR3 is 12 residues long. Germline lookup yields CDR1 SGHTS and CDR2 YDEGEE.

In its sample, this clonotype was seen a few times. The J gene is TRBJ1-2, the V gene TRBV7-3; D is possibly TRBD1 (6 bases). The V gene lost 5 bases and the J gene lost 3 bases, with 19 bases spanning the gap. Germline loops: CDR1 SGHTA, CDR2 FQGTGA. This CDR3 contains 16 residues. CDR3 DNA sequence: TGTGCCAGCAGCCCGACTCCCACAGGGCAGCACTATGGCTACACCTTC. Its translation: CASSPTPTGQHYGYTF.

This clonotype appeared a few times. The chain carries TRBV10-3 and TRBJ2-5; tentative D call: TRBD1 (5 bases). Germline V gene sequence: CDR1 ENHRY, CDR2 SYGVKD. V was pared by 9 bases and J by 0 bases, with 11 bases between. This CDR3 has 13 amino acids. The CDR3 loop is CAMSKGYQETQYF. The CDR3 region has the DNA TGTGCCATGAGTAAGGGGTACCAAGAGACCCAGTACTTC.

The chain joins TRBV11-3 to TRBJ1-2; maybe TRBD1 (6 bases). This CDR3 spans 15 amino acids. CDR1 SGHNT and CDR2 YENEEA come from the germline V gene. V was cut by 0 bases and J by 6 bases, with 14 bases left in between. The CDR3 region is CASSLEDSGSDGYTF. The CDR3 DNA is TGTGCCAGCAGCTTAGAGGACAGCGGGAGTGATGGCTACACCTTC.

This clonotype was observed at least ten times. This rearrangement joins TRBV6-5 to TRBJ2-4; D not resolved. Germline CDR1 MNHEY, CDR2 SVGAGI. Trimming removed 4 bases from V and 7 bases from J, with 8 bases in between. This CDR3 has 12 residues. The CDR3 DNA sequence: TGTGCCAGCAGTTCCGGCCCCAACATTCAGTACTTC. Its protein is CASSSGPNIQYF.

This clonotype turned up a few times. The rearrangement links TRBV19 to TRBJ2-2; a possible D gene is TRBD1 (6 bases). Between the trimmed V and J ends, which lost 4 bases and 8 bases, there was a span of 8 bases. Germline V gene lookup returns CDR1 LNHDA and CDR2 SQIVND (reference sequence). This CDR3 spans 12 amino acids. The CDR3 here is CASSTQGGELFF. The CDR3 DNA sequence: TGTGCCAGTAGTACCCAGGGGGGGGAGCTGTTTTTT.

This sequence joins TRBV10-3 and TRBJ2-5, with a tentative D call TRBD1 (6 bases). Per germline, CDR1 ENHRY and CDR2 SYGVKD. Trimming removed 7 bases from V and 4 bases from J, with 13 bases in between. The CDR3 is 13 amino acids. CDR3 loop: CAIKGVPAETQYF. CDR3 DNA: TGTGCCATCAAGGGGGTTCCTGCAGAGACCCAGTACTTC.